The 23 T cell receptor beta chains listed next were all sequenced from one sample in a study of early T cells in non-severe SARS-CoV-2 infection. TCRdb passed the 5' RACE reads through MiXCR, listing each CDR3 protein once. The profile shows approximately 70,000 distinct CDR3 sequences, less than 15% of them singletons. Sequencing used whole blood. These TCRs come from an adult who was a healthcare worker with PCR-confirmed SARS-CoV-2 infection or an uninfected control (not recorded which).

The gene calls are TRBV20-1 and TRBJ2-7; D possibly corresponds to TRBD2 (7 bases). The germline CDR1 and CDR2 sequences are DFQATT and SNEGSKA (reference sequence). V was trimmed by 6 bases and J by 7 bases, leaving 28 bases between them. CDR3 length: 16 residues. DNA for the CDR3: TGCAGTGCCGCCCAAGGGGGGGGAGCCCGAGCGGCTGAGCAGTACTTC. Encoded protein: CSAAQGGGARAAEQYF.

This clonotype appeared many times. This sequence joins TRBV6-2 or TRBV6-3 and TRBJ2-7, with D unclear. Germline lookup yields CDR1 MNHEY and CDR2 SVGEGT. The CDR3 covers 12 residues. V gave up 5 bases and J gave up 2 bases, with 7 bases separating them. The CDR3 region is CASSDGPYEQYF. CDR3 bases: TGTGCCAGCAGTGACGGACCCTACGAGCAGTACTTC.

This clonotype was found a few times. The chain recombines TRBV11-3 with TRBJ2-1; 11 nucleotides line up with TRBD2. The CDR3 extends over 16 amino acids. In germline, CDR1 is SGHNT, CDR2 YENEEA. With V trimmed by 4 bases and J by 6 bases, 8 bases remained unmatched. CDR3: CASSSTGLAGGNEQFF. CDR3 DNA: TGTGCCAGCAGCTCAACCGGACTAGCGGGCGGCAATGAGCAGTTCTTC. The full variable domain, rest sourced from reference TRBV11-3 and TRBJ2-1, is EAGVVQSPRYKIIEKKQPVAFWCNPISGHNTLYWYLQNLGQGPELLIRYENEEAVDDSQLPKDRFSAERLKGVDSTLKIQPAELGDSAVYLCASSSTGLAGGNEQFFGPGTRLTVL.

This rearrangement joins TRBV5-1 to TRBJ2-3; no reliable D call. The ends were cut back, 0 bases at V and 4 bases at J, with 24 bases in the middle. The length of the CDR3 is 19 residues. Germline V gene data show CDR1 as SGHRS and CDR2 as YFSETQ. CDR3 sequence reads: CASSLVARGGLSAADTQYF. The CDR3, as DNA: TGCGCCAGCAGCTTGGTGGCTAGAGGTGGGCTCTCGGCTGCAGATACGCAGTATTTT.

This clonotype was observed at least ten times. The chain is built from TRBV11-3 and TRBJ2-2; possible D gene TRBD1, 6 bases. The CDR3 has 14 residues. Germline CDR1 SGHNT, CDR2 YENEEA. Deletions cut 0 bases from V and 13 bases from J, with 15 bases between. DNA of the CDR3: TGTGCCAGCAGCTTAGAGGAGTGGACAGACGGGCTGTTTTTT. Translated, it gives CASSLEEWTDGLFF.

This clonotype was counted at least ten times. The chain joins TRBV11-3 to TRBJ2-3; 8 nucleotides agree with TRBD2. J lost 0 bases, V lost 8 bases, and 10 bases had no gene match. The length of the CDR3 is 16 residues. The germline gives CDR1 SGHNT, CDR2 YENEEA. Here the CDR3 reads CASSAYPGGSTDTQYF. The CDR3 DNA reads as TGTGCCAGCTCTGCCTATCCGGGGGGGAGCACAGATACGCAGTATTTT.

The gene calls are TRBV7-2 and TRBJ2-1; D may be TRBD1 (5 bases). The CDR3 spans 15 residues. The germline gives CDR1 SGHTA, CDR2 FQGNSA. The ends were cut back, 5 bases at V and 14 bases at J, with 25 bases in the middle. CDR3 residues: CASSPWGDSMLPEFF. DNA of the CDR3: TGTGCCAGCAGCCCATGGGGCGACTCCATGCTCCCTGAGTTCTTC.

A few counts support this clonotype. The chain joins TRBV7-2 to TRBJ2-7; D may match TRBD1 or TRBD2 (5 bases each). In germline, CDR1 is SGHTA, CDR2 FQGNSA. The CDR3 loop spans 14 amino acids. Trimming removed 5 bases at V and 5 bases at J, with 16 bases between. The CDR3 region has the DNA TGTGCCAGCAGCCCGCTTTTCAGGGACGACGAGCAGTACTTC. Translated, it gives CASSPLFRDDEQYF.

J is TRBJ1-6 and V is TRBV10-3; D not certain. Germline values: CDR1 ENHRY, CDR2 SYGVKD. The CDR3 contains 15 residues. V was cut by 3 bases and J by 8 bases, with 14 bases left in between. CDR3 loop: CAISDLAERYSPLHF. The DNA of the CDR3 is TGTGCCATCAGTGACCTGGCGGAGAGATATTCACCCCTCCACTTT.

This chain connects TRBV30 to TRBJ2-1; D may be TRBD2 (6 bases). Trimming removed 6 bases from V and 5 bases from J, with 14 bases in between. Per germline, CDR1 GTSNPN and CDR2 SVGIG (reference sequence). This CDR3 region has 13 residues. CDR3 amino acids: CACSGTPNNEQFF. In DNA, the CDR3 is TGTGCCTGCTCCGGGACTCCAAACAATGAGCAGTTCTTC.

This chain uses TRBV18 with TRBJ2-3; 10 bases are a match to TRBD2. The V gene end was trimmed by 0 bases and the J gene end by 5 bases; junction bases not matched to a gene: 5. Germline V gene sequence: CDR1 KGHSH, CDR2 LQKENI. This CDR3 comprises 16 residues. The CDR3 reads CASSPPSLAGVDTQYF. DNA of the CDR3: TGTGCCAGCTCACCACCTTCGCTAGCGGGAGTAGATACGCAGTATTTT. The entire variable domain, with the rest obtained from reference TRBV18 and TRBJ2-3, is as follows: NAGVMQNPRHLVRRRGQEARLRCSPMKGHSHVYWYRQLPEEGLKFMVYLQKENIIDESGMPKERFSAEFPKEGPSILRIQQVVRGDSAAYFCASSPPSLAGVDTQYFGPGTRLTVL.

There are many counts of this clonotype. V is TRBV12-3 or TRBV12-4 and J is TRBJ2-3, with D unclear. Trimming stripped 3 bases from V and 0 bases from J, with 10 bases between. The CDR3 is 15 amino acids. DNA of the CDR3: TGTGCCAGCAGTTTTGCCCTCGGGAGCACAGATACGCAGTATTTT. It specifies CASSFALGSTDTQYF.

This clonotype was seen many times. The chain employs TRBV11-2 and TRBJ2-7; 7 bases are a match to TRBD1. This CDR3 is 13 amino acids long. J lost 2 bases, V lost 6 bases, and 4 bases had no gene match. Germline V CDR1 and CDR2: SGHAT, FQNNGV. CDR3: CASRWQGAYEQYF. CDR3 bases: TGTGCCAGCAGGTGGCAGGGGGCCTACGAGCAGTACTTC.

CDR3 sequence reads: CASSLDSSGVYYEQYF. As DNA, the CDR3 is TGTGCCAGCAGCTTAGACTCAAGCGGGGTGTACTACGAGCAGTACTTC. The chain couples TRBV7-2 to TRBJ2-7; 7 bases line up with TRBD2. The CDR3 runs to 16 residues. Trimming took 1 base from V and 3 from J; bases not matched to a gene: 9. Germline CDR1 reads SGHTA; CDR2 reads FQGNSA.

V is TRBV20-1 and J is TRBJ2-2; no definite D call. The CDR3 is 14 residues long. Germline lookup yields CDR1 DFQATT and CDR2 SNEGSKA (reference sequence). V lost 0 bases and J lost 4, with 9 bases in between. This CDR3 reads CSARDPLRTGELFF. The CDR3 nucleotides are TGCAGTGCTAGAGACCCTCTACGCACCGGGGAGCTGTTTTTT.

This clonotype was detected ten times or more. This chain links TRBV12-3 or TRBV12-4 with TRBJ2-7, with TRBD1 matching 9 bases. CDR3 length: 13 amino acids. V dropped 6 bases and J dropped 6; count of bases not matched to a gene: 6. CDR3 sequence: CASSSGTGREQYF. CDR3 coding DNA: TGTGCCAGCAGCTCGGGGACAGGGCGCGAGCAGTACTTC.

This clonotype was counted ten times or more. This chain links TRBV7-8 with TRBJ2-7, with TRBD1 identical over 10 bases. This CDR3 comprises 16 residues. With V trimmed by 0 bases and J by 2 bases, 4 bases remained unmatched. Germline assignment: CDR1 SGHVS and CDR2 FQNEAQ. The chain's CDR3 is CASSLADRGFAYEQYF. Here the CDR3 DNA reads TGTGCCAGCAGCTTAGCGGACAGGGGGTTCGCCTACGAGCAGTACTTC.

The chain couples TRBV4-2 to TRBJ1-3; 7 bases fit TRBD1. The CDR3 runs to 17 residues. The germline CDR1 and CDR2 sequences are LGHNA and YNFKEQ. Losses at the gene ends were 2 bases for V and 0 bases for J; bases not matched to a gene: 7. The CDR3 here is CASSQIQGSISGNTIYF. DNA for the CDR3: TGTGCCAGCAGCCAAATACAGGGGTCAATCTCTGGAAACACCATATATTTT.

This clonotype was detected a few times. CDR3 in amino acids: CASMGGPPRDEKLFF. CDR3 nucleotides: TGTGCCAGTATGGGGGGGCCTCCACGGGATGAAAAACTGTTTTTT. This chain links TRBV19 with TRBJ1-4; D possibly corresponds to TRBD1 (6 bases). The CDR3 consists of 15 residues. The V end lost 7 bases, the J end lost 6 bases, and 18 bases lay between the germline ends. Germline loops: CDR1 LNHDA, CDR2 SQIVND (reference sequence).

This clonotype occurred a few times. This chain uses TRBV15 with TRBJ1-1; no reliable D call. V lost 0 bases to trimming and J lost 10 bases, with 12 bases between them. This CDR3 has 13 amino acids. Per the germline V gene, CDR1 is LNHNV and CDR2 is YYDKDF (reference sequence). DNA of the CDR3: TGTGCCACCAGCAGAGATGGCGTCCGGGGAGCTTTCTTT. Translation: CATSRDGVRGAFF. Based on the CDR3 plus reference TRBV15 and TRBJ1-1, the full variable domain is DAMVIQNPRYQVTQFGKPVTLSCSQTLNHNVMYWYQQKSSQAPKLLFHYYDKDFNNEADTPDNFQSRRPNTSFCFLDIRSPGLGDTAMYLCATSRDGVRGAFFGQGTRLTVV.

This clonotype was detected many times. The V and J genes are TRBV20-1 and TRBJ2-5, with 7 bases aligning to TRBD1. In germline, CDR1 is DFQATT, CDR2 SNEGSKA (reference sequence). V lost 6 bases to trimming and J lost 2 bases; unmatched junction nucleotides: 6. This CDR3 has 13 amino acids. The CDR3, as DNA: TGCAGTGCACCTCGGACAGGTCAAGAGACCCAGTACTTC. This translates into CSAPRTGQETQYF.

This rearrangement joins TRBV6-5 to TRBJ2-2; 9 bases align to TRBD1. The germline V gene has CDR1 MNHEY and CDR2 SVGAGI. Unmatched junction bases numbered 16, after V lost 5 bases and J lost 6 bases. The CDR3 is made up of 18 amino acids. Written as DNA, the CDR3 is TGTGCCAGCAGTAAACGCCGGGACAGGGTGGAATGGGCCGGGGAGCTGTTTTTT. Translation: CASSKRRDRVEWAGELFF.

This clonotype was observed at least ten times. The chain couples TRBV15 to TRBJ2-3, with 7 bases that match TRBD2. The germline V gene encodes CDR1 LNHNV and CDR2 YYDKDF (reference sequence). The ends lost 4 bases at V and 2 bases at J; junction bases unmatched: 6. This CDR3 region has 15 residues. The CDR3 bases are TGTGCCACCAGCATCCAGCGGGGATCCACAGATACGCAGTATTTT. Protein: CATSIQRGSTDTQYF.